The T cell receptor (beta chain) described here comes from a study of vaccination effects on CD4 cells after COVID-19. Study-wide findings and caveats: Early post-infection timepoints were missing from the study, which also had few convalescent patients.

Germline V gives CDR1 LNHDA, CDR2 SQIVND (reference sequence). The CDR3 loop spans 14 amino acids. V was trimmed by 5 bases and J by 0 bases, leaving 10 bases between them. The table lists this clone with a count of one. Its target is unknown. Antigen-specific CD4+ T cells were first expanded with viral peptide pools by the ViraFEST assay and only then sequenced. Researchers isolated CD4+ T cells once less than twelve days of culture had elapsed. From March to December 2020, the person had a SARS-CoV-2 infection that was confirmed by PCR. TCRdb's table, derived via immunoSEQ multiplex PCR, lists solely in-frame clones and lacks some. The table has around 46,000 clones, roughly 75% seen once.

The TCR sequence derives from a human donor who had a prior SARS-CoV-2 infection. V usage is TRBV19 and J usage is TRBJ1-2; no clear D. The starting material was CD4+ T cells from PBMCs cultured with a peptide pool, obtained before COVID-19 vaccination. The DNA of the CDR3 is TGTGCCAGTAGTTCTTTCAGAGCTAACTATGGCTACACCTTC. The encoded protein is CASSSFRANYGYTF. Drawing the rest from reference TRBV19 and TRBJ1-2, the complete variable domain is DGGITQSPKYLFRKEGQNVTLSCEQNLNHDAMYWYRQDPGQGLRLIYYSQIVNDFQKGDIAEGYSVSREKKESFPLTVTSAQKNPTAFYLCASSSFRANYGYTFGSGTRLTVV.